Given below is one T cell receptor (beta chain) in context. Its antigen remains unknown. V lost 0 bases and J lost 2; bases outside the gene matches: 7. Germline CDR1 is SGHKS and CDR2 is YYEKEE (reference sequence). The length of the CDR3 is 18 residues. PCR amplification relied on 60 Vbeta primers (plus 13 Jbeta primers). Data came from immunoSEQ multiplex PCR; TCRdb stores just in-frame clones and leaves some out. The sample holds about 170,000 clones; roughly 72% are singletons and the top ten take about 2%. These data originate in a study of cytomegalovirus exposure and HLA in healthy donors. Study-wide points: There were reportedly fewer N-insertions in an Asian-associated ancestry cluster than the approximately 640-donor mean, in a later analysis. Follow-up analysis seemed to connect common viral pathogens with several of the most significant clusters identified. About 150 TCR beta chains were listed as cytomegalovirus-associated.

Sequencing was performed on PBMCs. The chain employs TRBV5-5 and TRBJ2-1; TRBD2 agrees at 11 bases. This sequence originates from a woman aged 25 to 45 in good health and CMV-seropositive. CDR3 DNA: TGTGCCAGCAGCTTGGAACCTAGCGGGGGGCTTACCTACAATGAGCAGTTCTTC. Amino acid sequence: CASSLEPSGGLTYNEQFF.